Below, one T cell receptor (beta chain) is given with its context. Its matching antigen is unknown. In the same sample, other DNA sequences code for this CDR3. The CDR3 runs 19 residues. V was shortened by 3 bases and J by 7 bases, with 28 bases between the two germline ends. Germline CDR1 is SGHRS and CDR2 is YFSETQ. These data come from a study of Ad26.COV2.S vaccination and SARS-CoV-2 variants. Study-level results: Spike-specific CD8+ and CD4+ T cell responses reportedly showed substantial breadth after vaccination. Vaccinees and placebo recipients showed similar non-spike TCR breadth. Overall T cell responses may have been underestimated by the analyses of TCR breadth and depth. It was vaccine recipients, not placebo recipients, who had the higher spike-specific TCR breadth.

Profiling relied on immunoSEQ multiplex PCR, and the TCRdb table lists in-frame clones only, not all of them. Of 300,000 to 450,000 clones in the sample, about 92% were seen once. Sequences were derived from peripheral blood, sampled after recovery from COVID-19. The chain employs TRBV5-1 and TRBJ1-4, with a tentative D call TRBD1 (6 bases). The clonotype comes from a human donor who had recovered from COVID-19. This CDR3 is CASSSGTVGGGRRREKLFF. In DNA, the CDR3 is TGCGCCAGCAGCTCAGGGACGGTTGGAGGGGGTAGGCGCCGTGAAAAACTGTTTTTT.